The TCR beta chain under discussion was sequenced for a study of shared clonotypes between healthy human individuals. On the study more broadly: A couple of women and three men aged 18 to 49 made up the donors.

CDR3 length equals 14 residues. The ends were cut back, 6 bases at V and 7 bases at J, with 16 bases in the middle. Germline lookup yields CDR1 MNHEY and CDR2 SVGAGI. Only in-frame clones appear in the TCRdb table, and some are missing; sequencing was by immunoSEQ multiplex PCR. The repertoire consists of some 1.1 million clones, with around three quarters occurring once and the leading ten covering over 0.8%. The sequence was obtained from a man aged 18 to 29 in good health. Some clones in this sample may be carry-over from other donors' samples. The material sequenced was memory CD4+ T cells from PBMCs. Subset given: CD45RA-negative fraction. The chain uses TRBV6-5 and TRBJ2-1; D possibly corresponds to TRBD2 (6 bases). CDR3 DNA sequence: TGTGCCAGCAGGGTTGGAGGGAGCCCTAATGAGCAGTTCTTC. Translated: CASRVGGSPNEQFF.